Listed below are T cell receptor beta chains from one sample, sequenced in a study of T-cell memory formation after mild COVID-19. TCRdb recomputed calls from the 5' RACE reads with MiXCR, one row per CDR3 protein. The sample has around 340,000 distinct CDR3 sequences; less than 20% are singletons. The sample comprised PBMCs or a T cell subset sorted from them (not recorded which). All receptors derive from a man aged 18 to 30 who had mild COVID-19 (a few samples of this study predate the infection). Cell type and time point are not known. CDR3s include the opening cysteine and the closing phenylalanine or tryptophan. Each record gives: D gene, CDR3 length, clone size, V gene, J gene, CDR3 DNA, CDR3 protein. A D gene is named only where the DNA matches it firmly. Only part of the rows carry a size: once, few, many, or a class if the clone is expanded.

>-|12|many|TRBV12-3/TRBV12-4|TRBJ2-7
TGTGCCAGCAGAAGGGGTCCGGGCGAGCAGTACTTC
CASRRGPGEQYF
>-|11|-|TRBV20-1|TRBJ2-7
TGCAGTGCAAGGACTGAGTACGAGCAGTACTTC
CSARTEYEQYF
>TRBD1|16|-|TRBV6-5|TRBJ1-4
TGTGCCAGCAGTTACTCATCCGGACAGGGGGGTGAAAAACTGTTTTTT
CASSYSSGQGGEKLFF
>-|12|many|TRBV7-2|TRBJ2-3
TGTGCCAGCAGCCCCCATCGGGATACGCAGTATTTT
CASSPHRDTQYF
>-|13|many|TRBV7-2|TRBJ2-3
TGTGCCAGCAACACGCAGGGTCCGGATACGCAGTATTTT
CASNTQGPDTQYF
>TRBD2|13|few|TRBV11-2|TRBJ2-3
TGTGCCAGCAGCTTCAGCGGCGGGGCTAGCGGGTGGTTT
CASSFSGGASGWF
>TRBD1|13|-|TRBV2|TRBJ2-5
TGTGCCAGCACCGGACAGGGACGAGAGGCCCAGTACTTC
CASTGQGREAQYF
>-|15|many|TRBV7-2|TRBJ1-6
TGTGCCAGCAGCTTAGGTCCAGGTTATAATTCACCCCTCCACTTT
CASSLGPGYNSPLHF
>-|15|many|TRBV20-1|TRBJ2-7
TGCAGTGCTTCACCAAACCGGCTAGGGGACTACGAGCAGTACTTC
CSASPNRLGDYEQYF
>TRBD2|15|-|TRBV12-3/TRBV12-4|TRBJ2-1
TGTGCCAGCAGTCCCAGACTAGCGGGGGGTTCTGAGCAGTTCTTC
CASSPRLAGGSEQFF
>TRBD1|14|many|TRBV7-9|TRBJ2-5
TGTGCCAGCAGCTTAGCCGGACAGGGGGAGACCCAGTACTTC
CASSLAGQGETQYF
>-|12|few|TRBV29-1|TRBJ1-1
TGCAGCGTTGCCGTAGGCGGCACTGAAGCTTTCTTT
CSVAVGGTEAFF
>-|14|few|TRBV7-2|TRBJ1-2
TGTGCCAGCAGCTTCGACGGATCTAACTATGGCTACACCTTC
CASSFDGSNYGYTF
>TRBD2|14|-|TRBV9|TRBJ2-5
TGTGCCAGCAGCGGGGGGACTAGCTCTCGGAGCCAGTACTTC
CASSGGTSSRSQYF
>TRBD2|15|few|TRBV2|TRBJ2-3
TGTGCCAGCAGGGCTAGCGGGGGGATCACAGATACGCAGTATTTT
CASRASGGITDTQYF
>-|12|-|TRBV20-1|TRBJ2-7
TGCAGTGCTAGACTGGGGGGTGACGTGCAGTACTTC
CSARLGGDVQYF
>TRBD2|16|few|TRBV7-3|TRBJ2-3
TGTGCCAGCAACCCAAGACTAGCGTGGGGCACAGATACGCAGTATTTT
CASNPRLAWGTDTQYF
>TRBD2|16|few|TRBV27|TRBJ2-3
TGTGCCAGCAGTCCGGCCCTAGCGGGGGTCACAGATACGCAGTATTTT
CASSPALAGVTDTQYF
>-|17|few|TRBV7-8|TRBJ2-1
TGTGCCAGCAGCTTACCTCAGCGGTTTGGGTCCTACAATGAGCAGTTCTTC
CASSLPQRFGSYNEQFF
>-|14|-|TRBV6-6|TRBJ1-2
TGTGCCAGCAGTTACTCCGGGGGGGGCAATGGCTACACCTTC
CASSYSGGGNGYTF
>TRBD2|17|-|TRBV6-5|TRBJ2-3
TGTGCCAGCAGTTACAGTGGGACTACGTCCGCGTCGGATACGCAGTATTTT
CASSYSGTTSASDTQYF
>-|14|-|TRBV19|TRBJ2-7
TGTGCCAGTAGCGTTGACAGTCCCGCCTACGAGCAGTACTTC
CASSVDSPAYEQYF
>-|17|-|TRBV7-3|TRBJ2-1
TGTGCCAGCAGTTCCGGGAGAACAAGGCTGTACGGCAATGAGCAGTTCTTC
CASSSGRTRLYGNEQFF
>-|14|-|TRBV24-1|TRBJ1-1
TGTGCCACCAGTGATCGGGTCCCAGGGTCTGAAGCTTTCTTT
CATSDRVPGSEAFF
>TRBD1|14|many|TRBV28|TRBJ1-2
TGTGCCAGCAGCACCCCCGGACAGGGTTATGGCTACACCTTC
CASSTPGQGYGYTF
>-|12|many|TRBV7-9|TRBJ2-1
TGTGCCAGCAGTCTAAGCGGGAATGAGCAGTTCTTC
CASSLSGNEQFF
>-|15|-|TRBV28|TRBJ2-3
TGTGCCAGCAGCCTCGACAGACCCAGCACAGATACGCAGTATTTT
CASSLDRPSTDTQYF
>-|13|-|TRBV9|TRBJ1-4
TGTGCCAGCGCCCGGGCCCCCGATGAAAAACTGTTTTTT
CASARAPDEKLFF
>-|15|-|TRBV5-1|TRBJ1-1
TGCGCCAGCAGCTTGGAACCAGGCATGAACACTGAAGCTTTCTTT
CASSLEPGMNTEAFF
>TRBD1|17|-|TRBV5-1|TRBJ2-3
TGCGCCAGCAGCTTGTCGGGCCAGGGGGAACGCACAGATACGCAGTATTTT
CASSLSGQGERTDTQYF
>-|13|-|TRBV7-9|TRBJ2-7
TGTGCCAGCAGCTTAGCGTATGGAGGGACAGAGTACTTC
CASSLAYGGTEYF
>TRBD1|15|-|TRBV10-3|TRBJ2-5
TGTGCCATCAGCGCCGGGACAGGGGGATCAGAGACCCAGTACTTC
CAISAGTGGSETQYF
>-|13|few|TRBV7-3|TRBJ2-3
TGTGCCAGCAGCCTTCATGTGGGGGAGACGCAGTATTTT
CASSLHVGETQYF
>-|14|few|TRBV6-6|TRBJ1-1
TGTGCCAGCAGCGCCCGACTGGAGAACACTGAAGCTTTCTTT
CASSARLENTEAFF
>-|15|few|TRBV13|TRBJ1-6
TGTGCCAGCAGCCAACTAAGGGGGGGAAATTCACCCCTCCACTTT
CASSQLRGGNSPLHF
>-|16|few|TRBV7-2|TRBJ1-1
TGTGCCAGCAGCTTCATACTGACGGTGGTGGGCACTGAAGCTTTCTTT
CASSFILTVVGTEAFF
>-|15|-|TRBV11-2|TRBJ2-7
TGTGCCAGCAGGCCTATCAGAGCACAGTCCATCGAGCAGTACTTC
CASRPIRAQSIEQYF
>TRBD1|16|few|TRBV5-1|TRBJ2-7
TGCGCCAGCAGCTTGGGGGGACCGGGACAGGGCTACGAGCAGTACTTC
CASSLGGPGQGYEQYF
>-|14|-|TRBV5-1|TRBJ2-2
TGCGCCAGCAGCGGGGGACTCTACACCGGGGAGCTGTTTTTT
CASSGGLYTGELFF
>-|13|-|TRBV7-8|TRBJ1-1
TGTGCCAGCAGCCGGGCACCGAACACTGAAGCTTTCTTT
CASSRAPNTEAFF